This T cell receptor (beta chain) was sequenced for a study of cytomegalovirus exposure and HLA in healthy donors. Study overall: One earlier analysis, a look at some 180 million T cells, found some 100 million unique TCR beta sequences. General study results and limits: When analyzed later, a missense DCLRE1C variant was found to be linked to TCR beta V- and J-gene trimming.

In the PCR, 60 Vbeta and 13 Jbeta primers were used. TCRdb keeps only in-frame clones here, not all; method: immunoSEQ multiplex PCR. This table holds approximately 110,000 clones, almost 75% found once. The CDR3 is 12 amino acids. CDR1 SQVTM and CDR2 ANQGSEA come from the germline V gene. V lost 1 base to trimming and J lost 7 bases, with 8 bases between them. On this clone: Its antigen is not known.

This receptor was taken from a man aged 40-55 years in good health and CMV-seronegative. The V call is TRBV29-1, the J call TRBJ2-1; the D is unclear. The specimen was PBMCs. CDR3: CSVEVQLNEQFF. DNA of the CDR3: TGCAGCGTTGAAGTTCAACTAAATGAGCAGTTCTTC.